This note documents a single TCR beta chain sequence. Original methodology: By means of reference gene primer amplification, nucleated cell counts were estimated. Generated by immunoSEQ multiplex PCR, the TCRdb table keeps only in-frame clones and is missing some. The DNA gave D and trimming, while V, J and clone size come from that table. The sample shows about 260,000 clones, approximately 86% of them seen only once. This sample is drawn from a study of blood T cell repertoires in COVID-19. Across the whole study: The origin of the acute and convalescent COVID-19 samples was the United States, Italy and Spain. PBMCs, B-cell-depleted T cells, or T cells provided the cDNA or gDNA that made up the material.

The sample taken for sequencing was peripheral blood. The source is a man in his forties who had recovered from COVID-19.

CDR3 sequence (DNA): TGTGCCAGCAGTTTAGGGGCTTCCTACGAGCAGTACTTC. This gives the protein CASSLGASYEQYF. This sequence joins TRBV12-3 or TRBV12-4 and TRBJ2-7; D unclear. Trimming took 1 base from V and 1 from J, leaving 5 bases between them. The CDR3 totals 13 residues.